A single sample is the source of the 5 T cell receptor beta chains below, sequenced in a study of PD-1 blockade in classical Hodgkin lymphoma. Libraries were prepared by immunoSEQ multiplex PCR; TCRdb keeps only in-frame clonotypes and omits some of them. The sample records approximately 60,000 clones, about nine tenths being singletons. Every single patient, without exception, relapsed after autologous stem cell transplantation, and brentuximab vedotin exposure varied. Sequencing was performed on peripheral blood mononuclear cells (PBMCs), taken at baseline. Every receptor here comes from a human donor with classical Hodgkin lymphoma.

This rearrangement joins TRBV10-3 to TRBJ2-5, with D maybe TRBD1 (5 bases). Germline CDR1 and CDR2: ENHRY and SYGVKD. This CDR3 contains 15 residues. Trimming cost V 0 bases and J 1 base, with 9 bases left between them. In DNA, the CDR3 is TGTGCCATCAGTGAGTCTGACAGAGGCCAAGAGACCCAGTACTTC. As protein: CAISESDRGQETQYF.

The V gene is TRBV11-3, the J gene TRBJ2-3, with D unclear. The germline V gene has CDR1 SGHNT and CDR2 YENEEA. This CDR3 is 14 amino acids long. The ends were cut back, 2 bases at V and 0 bases at J, with 6 bases in the middle. The CDR3: CASSLRASTDTQYF. The CDR3, as DNA: TGTGCCAGCAGCTTAAGGGCCAGCACAGATACGCAGTATTTT.

The rearrangement links TRBV5-6 to TRBJ1-6, with D maybe TRBD1 (5 bases). CDR3 size: 17 residues. Germline values: CDR1 SGHDT, CDR2 YYEEEE. V was pared by 0 bases and J by 4 bases, with 14 bases between. The chain's CDR3 is CASSLAGRDLYNSPLHF. DNA for the CDR3: TGTGCCAGCAGCTTGGCCGGTCGGGACCTTTATAATTCACCCCTCCACTTT.

The chain employs TRBV7-2 and TRBJ1-2, with D unclear. CDR1 is SGHTA, CDR2 FQGNSA, per germline. With 6 bases removed from V and 4 bases from J, the gap between germline ends came to 18 bases. The CDR3 extends over 15 amino acids. In DNA form, the CDR3 reads TGTGCCAGCAGAATAGAAGCGGGGTCGGGCTATGGCTACACCTTC. Protein product: CASRIEAGSGYGYTF. Filled out from reference TRBV7-2 and TRBJ1-2, the complete variable domain reads GAGVSQSPSNKVTEKGKDVELRCDPISGHTALYWYRQSLGQGLEFLIYFQGNSAPDKSGLPSDRFSAERTGGSVSTLTIQRTQQEDSAVYLCASRIEAGSGYGYTFGSGTRLTVV.

The V call is TRBV7-6, the J call TRBJ1-6; 8 bases line up with TRBD1. The CDR3 spans 14 residues. Germline-derived CDR1 and CDR2 are SGHVS and FNYEAQ. V lost 5 bases and J lost 8; bases outside the gene matches: 5. The CDR3 DNA follows: TGTGCCAGCAGCACCGGGACAGGCTATTCACCCCTCCACTTT. Translation gives CASSTGTGYSPLHF.